The text below deals with one TCR beta chain. A sample-barcoded 5' primer and a J-beta primer mix were used in a second PCR of roughly 7 to 12 cycles. MiXCR was run by TCRdb on the 5' RACE reads, yielding one entry per CDR3 protein. The sample lists approximately 1.5 million distinct CDR3 sequences, less than 45% seen once, with under 5% in the top ten. This CDR3 spans 14 amino acids. V trimming: 5 bases; J trimming: 5 bases; junction bases outside the gene matches: 5. This record belongs to a study of blood T cells in healthy people across ages. The source of this sequence is a woman between 18 and 29 years old in good health. The J gene is TRBJ2-7, the V gene TRBV12-3 or TRBV12-4; TRBD1 aligns across 11 bases. Sequencing input: blood. The CDR3 DNA reads as TGTGCCAGCAGTACGGACAGGGGGCTCCACGAGCAGTACTTC. Translation gives CASSTDRGLHEQYF.